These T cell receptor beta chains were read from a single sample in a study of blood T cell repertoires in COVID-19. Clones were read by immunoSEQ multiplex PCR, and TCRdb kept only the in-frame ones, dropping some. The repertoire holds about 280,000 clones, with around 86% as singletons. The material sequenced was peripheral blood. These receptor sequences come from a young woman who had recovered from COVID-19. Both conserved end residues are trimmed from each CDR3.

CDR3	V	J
ASTPLVRDSGGEQF	TRBV5-6	TRBJ2-1
ASSTGTSVSEQF	TRBV19	TRBJ2-1
SVVSGRATNEQF	TRBV29-1	TRBJ2-1
ASCPPSGAGEKLF	TRBV28	TRBJ1-4
ASSWQADQPQH	TRBV2	TRBJ1-5
ASSPPWHRKTYNEQF	TRBV28	TRBJ2-1
ASSTGGARGTQY	TRBV11-1	TRBJ2-5
ASSLAGGVYEQY	TRBV6-1	TRBJ2-7
ASRTGTGGKLF	TRBV3-1/TRBV3-2	TRBJ1-4
ASSQGLAGVYEQY	TRBV2	TRBJ2-7
ASKRDTGELF	TRBV7-9	TRBJ2-2
ASSGGSRMMLNTEAF	TRBV5-1	TRBJ1-1
ASSQAQGGIQY	TRBV14	TRBJ2-4
AWSDGVGNTIY	TRBV30	TRBJ1-3
ASTPHRGSYFWTDTQY	TRBV5-4	TRBJ2-3
ASSLTGTYETQY	TRBV5-4	TRBJ2-5
ASSQDSSGGSQY	TRBV4-2	TRBJ2-5
ASSLVGGLSNQPQH	TRBV7-8	TRBJ1-5
ASSLIAGGYTDTQY	TRBV7-2	TRBJ2-3
ATTPGHPNTEAF	TRBV19	TRBJ1-1
ASRPQGPQPQH	TRBV2	TRBJ1-5
ASSTNGLVGGEQY	TRBV2	TRBJ2-7
ASSSGTGRYGYT	TRBV5-5	TRBJ1-2
SARTVRASETQY	TRBV29-1	TRBJ2-5
ASSYIDREETQY	TRBV6-2/TRBV6-3	TRBJ2-5
ASSPGDSREPQH	TRBV28	TRBJ1-5
ASSFDLGQGPPDEQY	TRBV12-1	TRBJ2-7
AVKQGSNGYT	TRBV28	TRBJ1-2
ASSLGRGIGRPGHPYEQY	TRBV13	TRBJ2-7
ASSLEEKVGRAF	TRBV11-2	TRBJ1-1
ASRGTGGGTDTQY	TRBV28	TRBJ2-3
ATISQTRRAVGYT	TRBV28	TRBJ1-2
ASTPGMTTEAF	TRBV19	TRBJ1-1
ASSLAGTGVRELF	TRBV13	TRBJ2-2
ASSAGSLSYEQY	TRBV2	TRBJ2-7
ASNYQQETQY	TRBV5-4	TRBJ2-5
ASRQGATNEKLF	TRBV5-1	TRBJ1-4